This T cell receptor (beta chain) was profiled in a study of blood T cells in healthy people across ages. This clonotype has a count of ten or more. The antigen is undetermined. Points from the study as a whole: A conclusive naive versus antigen-experienced comparison was prevented by the unsorted PBMCs.

Germline lookup yields CDR1 MNHNY and CDR2 SVGAGI (reference sequence). The CDR3 is made up of 16 amino acids. V dropped 2 bases and J dropped 2 bases, with 13 bases sitting between them. Individuals who donated were healthy Caucasians from Russia aged about 6 to 100. PCR was performed a second time for about 6 to 12 cycles using a sample-barcoded 5' primer and a J-beta primer mix. TCRdb used MiXCR to reprocess the 5' RACE reads, holding one entry per CDR3 protein. This sample yields about a million distinct CDR3 sequences, of which 35% to 40% are seen a single time; over 10% belongs to the top ten. Sequenced input: blood. The source is a man between 18 and 29 years old in good health. V is TRBV6-6 and J is TRBJ1-5; D call uncertain. The chain's CDR3 is CASSYVRGLGNQPQHF. In DNA, the CDR3 is TGTGCCAGCAGTTACGTGCGAGGGTTAGGCAATCAGCCCCAGCATTTT.